Below, 4 T cell receptor beta chains from the same sample are listed, as sequenced in a study of vaccination and CD4 T cells after COVID-19. The antigens these receptors bind are not known. Treatment given: approximately nine-day PBMC culture with coronavirus spike peptide pools or control peptides (ViraFEST assay). The Oncomine TCR Beta short-read assay generated sequence data from the DNA of cultured CD4+ T cells. From the PCR reads, TCRdb called clonotypes with MiXCR, one entry per CDR3 protein. There are more than 15,000 distinct CDR3 sequences in the sample; about 50% occur only once, and approximately 9.9% lies in the top ten. The sample was CD4+ T cells from blood, cultured in vitro. The receptors here all came from a human donor who had recovered from COVID-19.

This clonotype was seen a handful of times. This sequence joins TRBV27 and TRBJ1-1, with D hard to call. Trimming removed 3 bases at V and 1 base at J, with 6 bases between. The CDR3 totals 13 residues. Germline V CDR1 and CDR2: MNHEY, SMNVEV (reference sequence). The CDR3 nucleotides are TGTGCCAGCAGTTTCTGGCAGAACACTGAAGCTTTCTTT. It translates to CASSFWQNTEAFF.

The chain is built from TRBV20-1 and TRBJ2-7, with D possibly TRBD1 on 6 matching bases. Trimming cost V 5 bases and J 1 base, with 15 bases left between them. The V gene's germline CDR1 is DFQATT and CDR2 SNEGSKA (reference sequence). This CDR3 comprises 14 residues. CDR3 in DNA: TGCAGTGCTCCGCAGGGACACGCGTCCTACGAGCAGTACTTC. Protein: CSAPQGHASYEQYF.

This chain links TRBV28 with TRBJ1-6; 10 nucleotides line up with TRBD1. The CDR3 runs to 16 residues. Germline values: CDR1 MDHEN, CDR2 SYDVKM. V dropped 7 bases and J dropped 9; count of bases not matched to a gene: 12. CDR3 residues: CASTTLWGQGSSPLHF. The CDR3 nucleotides are TGTGCCAGCACCACCCTTTGGGGACAGGGGTCTTCACCCCTCCACTTT.

This chain joins TRBV18 and TRBJ1-5, with 11 nucleotides matching TRBD1. Trimming removed 1 base from V and 2 bases from J; junction bases left unmatched: 7. Germline V gene sequence: CDR1 KGHSH, CDR2 LQKENI. The CDR3 extends over 18 amino acids. CDR3 sequence reads: CASSPQGQGVLGNQPQHF. CDR3 sequence (DNA): TGTGCCAGCTCACCACAGGGACAGGGGGTATTAGGCAATCAGCCCCAGCATTTT.